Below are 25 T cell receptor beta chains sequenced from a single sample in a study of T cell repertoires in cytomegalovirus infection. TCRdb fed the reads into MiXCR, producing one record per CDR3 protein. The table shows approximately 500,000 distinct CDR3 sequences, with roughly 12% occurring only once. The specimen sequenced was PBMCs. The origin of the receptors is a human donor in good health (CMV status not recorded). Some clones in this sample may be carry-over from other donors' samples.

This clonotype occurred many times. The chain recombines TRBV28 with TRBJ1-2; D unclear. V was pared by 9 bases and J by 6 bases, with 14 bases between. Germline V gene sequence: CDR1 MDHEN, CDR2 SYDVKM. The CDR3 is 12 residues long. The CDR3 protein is CASWAFSHGYTF. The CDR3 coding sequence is TGTGCCAGTTGGGCCTTCTCCCATGGCTACACCTTC.

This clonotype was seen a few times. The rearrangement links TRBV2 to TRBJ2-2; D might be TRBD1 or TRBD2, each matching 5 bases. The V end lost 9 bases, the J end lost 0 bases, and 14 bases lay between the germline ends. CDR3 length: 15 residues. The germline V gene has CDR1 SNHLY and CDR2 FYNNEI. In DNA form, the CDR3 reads TGTGCCAGGACCCATGAGGGGTCGAACACCGGGGAGCTGTTTTTT. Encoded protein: CARTHEGSNTGELFF.

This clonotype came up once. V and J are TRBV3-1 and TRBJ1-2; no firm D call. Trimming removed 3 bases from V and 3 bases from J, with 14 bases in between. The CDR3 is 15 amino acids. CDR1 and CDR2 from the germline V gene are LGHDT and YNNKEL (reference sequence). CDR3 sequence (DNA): TGTGCCAGCAGCCACGTCAGATTCCCCCACTATGGCTACACCTTC. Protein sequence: CASSHVRFPHYGYTF.

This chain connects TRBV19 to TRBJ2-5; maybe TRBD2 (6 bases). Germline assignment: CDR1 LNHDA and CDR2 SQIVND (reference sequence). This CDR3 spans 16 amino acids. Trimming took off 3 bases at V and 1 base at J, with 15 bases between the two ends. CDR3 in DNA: TGTGCCAGTAGTATCCGGCAGCCGGGACTCCAAGAGACCCAGTACTTC. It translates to CASSIRQPGLQETQYF.

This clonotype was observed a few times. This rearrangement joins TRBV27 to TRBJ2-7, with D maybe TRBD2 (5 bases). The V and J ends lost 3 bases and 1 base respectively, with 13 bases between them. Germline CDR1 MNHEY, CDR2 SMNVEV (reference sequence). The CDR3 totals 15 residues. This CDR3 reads CASSFAGVISYEQYF. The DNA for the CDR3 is TGTGCCAGCAGTTTCGCCGGGGTGATATCCTACGAGCAGTACTTC.

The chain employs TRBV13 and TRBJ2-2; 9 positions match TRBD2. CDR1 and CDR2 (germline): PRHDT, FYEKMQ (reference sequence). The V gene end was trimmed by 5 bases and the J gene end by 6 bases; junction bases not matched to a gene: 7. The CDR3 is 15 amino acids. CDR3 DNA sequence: TGTGCCAGCAGCAGCGGCGGGAGGGTTGCCGGGGAGCTGTTTTTT. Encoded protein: CASSSGGRVAGELFF.

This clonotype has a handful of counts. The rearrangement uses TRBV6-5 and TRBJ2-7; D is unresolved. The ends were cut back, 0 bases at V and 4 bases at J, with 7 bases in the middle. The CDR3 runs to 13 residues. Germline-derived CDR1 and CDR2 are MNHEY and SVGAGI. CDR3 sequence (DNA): TGTGCCAGCAGTTACTCGACCGCTTACGAGCAGTACTTC. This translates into CASSYSTAYEQYF.

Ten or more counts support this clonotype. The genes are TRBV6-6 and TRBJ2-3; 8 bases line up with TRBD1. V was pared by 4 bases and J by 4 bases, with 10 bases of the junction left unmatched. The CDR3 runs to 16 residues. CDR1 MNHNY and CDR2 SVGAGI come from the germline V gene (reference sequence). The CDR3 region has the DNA TGTGCCAGCAGTTCCCGACAGGGGATACTTGCAGATACGCAGTATTTT. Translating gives CASSSRQGILADTQYF.

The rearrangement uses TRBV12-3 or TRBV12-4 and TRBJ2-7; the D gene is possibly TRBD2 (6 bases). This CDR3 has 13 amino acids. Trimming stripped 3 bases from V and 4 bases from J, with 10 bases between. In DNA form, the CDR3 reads TGTGCCAGCAGTTTCGTGGGGGGATACGAGCAGTACTTC. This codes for CASSFVGGYEQYF.

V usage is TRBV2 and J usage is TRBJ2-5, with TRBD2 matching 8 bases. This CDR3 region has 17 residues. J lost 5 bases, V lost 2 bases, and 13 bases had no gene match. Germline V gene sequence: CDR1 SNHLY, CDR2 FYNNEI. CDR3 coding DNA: TGTGCCAGCAGTGAACTAACCTTAGCGGGGTATGGGGAGACCCAGTACTTC. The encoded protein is CASSELTLAGYGETQYF.

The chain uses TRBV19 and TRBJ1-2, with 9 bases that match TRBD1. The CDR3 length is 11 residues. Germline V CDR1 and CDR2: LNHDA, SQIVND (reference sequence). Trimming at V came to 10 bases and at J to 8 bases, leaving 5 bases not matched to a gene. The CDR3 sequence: CATRQGDGYTF. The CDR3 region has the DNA TGTGCCACCAGACAGGGGGACGGCTACACCTTC.

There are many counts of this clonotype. CDR3 sequence reads: CASSALGLADSTDTQYF. The CDR3 region has the DNA TGTGCCAGCAGTGCCCTAGGACTAGCGGATAGCACAGATACGCAGTATTTT. The chain carries TRBV6-1 and TRBJ2-3, with TRBD2 identical over 10 bases. The germline gives CDR1 MNHNS, CDR2 SASEGT. The J segment lost 0 bases and the V segment lost 4 bases, leaving 7 bases of the junction unmatched. The CDR3 is made up of 17 amino acids.

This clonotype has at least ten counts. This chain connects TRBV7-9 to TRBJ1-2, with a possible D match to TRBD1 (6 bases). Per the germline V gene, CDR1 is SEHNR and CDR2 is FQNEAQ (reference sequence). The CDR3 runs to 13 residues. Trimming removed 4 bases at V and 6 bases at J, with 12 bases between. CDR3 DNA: TGTGCCAGCAGCTGGAAGAACAGGGATGGCTACACCTTC. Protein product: CASSWKNRDGYTF.

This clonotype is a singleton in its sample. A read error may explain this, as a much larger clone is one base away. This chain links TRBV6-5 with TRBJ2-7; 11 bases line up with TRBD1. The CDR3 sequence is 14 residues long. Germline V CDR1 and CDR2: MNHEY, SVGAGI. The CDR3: CASRPGQGDYERYF. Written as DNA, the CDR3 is TGTGCCAGCAGACCGGGACAGGGGGACTACGAGCGGTACTTC.

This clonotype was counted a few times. The CDR3 protein is CAISGDNEQFF. The CDR3 nucleotides read TGTGCCATCAGTGGGGACAATGAGCAGTTCTTC. The genes are TRBV10-3 and TRBJ2-1; D is undetermined. Germline assignment: CDR1 ENHRY and CDR2 SYGVKD. Deletions cut 4 bases from V and 5 bases from J, with 3 bases between. CDR3 length: 11 residues.

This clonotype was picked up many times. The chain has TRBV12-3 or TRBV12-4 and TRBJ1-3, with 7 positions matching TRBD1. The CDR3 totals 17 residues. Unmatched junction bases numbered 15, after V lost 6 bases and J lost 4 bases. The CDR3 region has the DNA TGTGCCAGCAGCCGGGCGGCGGACAGGAGGTCCGGAAACACCATATATTTT. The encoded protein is CASSRAADRRSGNTIYF.

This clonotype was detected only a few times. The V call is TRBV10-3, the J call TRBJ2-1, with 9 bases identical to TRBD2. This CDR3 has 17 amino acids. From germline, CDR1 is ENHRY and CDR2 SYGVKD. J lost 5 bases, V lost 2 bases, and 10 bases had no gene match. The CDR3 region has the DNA TGTGCCATCAGTGAGGCTGCGGGAGGGGCCATGAACAATGAGCAGTTCTTC. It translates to CAISEAAGGAMNNEQFF.

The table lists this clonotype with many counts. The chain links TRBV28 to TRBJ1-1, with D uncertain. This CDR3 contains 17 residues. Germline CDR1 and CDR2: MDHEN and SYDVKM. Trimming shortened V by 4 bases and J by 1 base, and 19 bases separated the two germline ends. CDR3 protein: CASSSLTRGRGNTEAFF. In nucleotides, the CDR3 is TGTGCCAGCAGTTCCCTCACCCGGGGTCGGGGGAACACTGAAGCTTTCTTT.

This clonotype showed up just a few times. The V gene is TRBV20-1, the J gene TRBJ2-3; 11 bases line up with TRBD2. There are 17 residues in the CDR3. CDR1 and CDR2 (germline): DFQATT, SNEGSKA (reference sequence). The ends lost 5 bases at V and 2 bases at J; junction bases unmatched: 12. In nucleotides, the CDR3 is TGCAGTGCTCGACGGACCGGGACTAGCGGATTCACAGATACGCAGTATTTT. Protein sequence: CSARRTGTSGFTDTQYF.

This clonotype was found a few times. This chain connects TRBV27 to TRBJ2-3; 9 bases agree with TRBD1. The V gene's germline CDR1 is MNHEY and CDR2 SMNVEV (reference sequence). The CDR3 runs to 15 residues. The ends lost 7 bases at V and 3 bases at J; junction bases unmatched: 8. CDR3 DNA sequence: TGTGCCAGCACCTTTTGGGACAGGGTAACAGATACGCAGTATTTT. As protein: CASTFWDRVTDTQYF.

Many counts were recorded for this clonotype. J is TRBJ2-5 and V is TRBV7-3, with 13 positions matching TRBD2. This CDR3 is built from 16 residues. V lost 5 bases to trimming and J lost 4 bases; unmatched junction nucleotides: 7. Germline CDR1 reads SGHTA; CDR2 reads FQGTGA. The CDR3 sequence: CASSLGTSGEGETQYF. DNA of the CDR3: TGTGCCAGCAGCCTGGGGACTAGCGGGGAAGGAGAGACCCAGTACTTC.

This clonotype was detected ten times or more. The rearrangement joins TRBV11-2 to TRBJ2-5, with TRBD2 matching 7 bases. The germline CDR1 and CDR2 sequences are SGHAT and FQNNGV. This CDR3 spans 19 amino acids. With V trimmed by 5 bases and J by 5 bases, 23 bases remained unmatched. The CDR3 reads CASSRGLPQRIGQLETQYF. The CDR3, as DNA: TGTGCCAGCAGCCGGGGACTACCCCAGCGGATCGGGCAGCTGGAGACCCAGTACTTC.

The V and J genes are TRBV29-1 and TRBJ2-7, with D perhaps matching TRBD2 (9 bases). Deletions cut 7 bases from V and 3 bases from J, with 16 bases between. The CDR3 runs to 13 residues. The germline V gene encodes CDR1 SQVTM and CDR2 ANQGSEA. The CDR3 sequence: CSGQGTSNYEQYF. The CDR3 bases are TGCAGCGGACAGGGGACTAGCAACTACGAGCAGTACTTC.

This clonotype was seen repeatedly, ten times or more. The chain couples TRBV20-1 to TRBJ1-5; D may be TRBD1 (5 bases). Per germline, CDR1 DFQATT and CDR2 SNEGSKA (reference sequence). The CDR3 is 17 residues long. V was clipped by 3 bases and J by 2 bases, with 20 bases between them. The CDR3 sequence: CSASSVGVGGGNQPQHF. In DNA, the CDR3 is TGCAGTGCTAGCAGTGTAGGAGTTGGGGGGGGCAATCAGCCCCAGCATTTT.

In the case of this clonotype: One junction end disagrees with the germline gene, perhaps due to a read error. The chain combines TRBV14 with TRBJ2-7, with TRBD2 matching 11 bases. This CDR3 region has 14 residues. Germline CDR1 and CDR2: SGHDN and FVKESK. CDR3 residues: CASSTGTSGYDQYF. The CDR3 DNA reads TGTGCCAGCAGCACCGGGACTAGCGGCTACGATCAGTACTTC. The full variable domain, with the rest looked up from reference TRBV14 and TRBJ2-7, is EAGVTQFPSHSVIEKGQTVTLRCDPISGHDNLYWYRRVMGKEIKFLLHFVKESKQDESGMPNNRFLAERTGGTYSTLKVQPAELEDSGVYFCASSTGTSGYDQYFGPGTRLTVT.